This T cell receptor (beta chain) emerged from a study of control samples from healthy donors and cancer patients. V lost 2 bases to trimming and J lost 6 bases, with 14 bases between them. The germline V gene has CDR1 SGHRS and CDR2 YFSETQ. This CDR3 comprises 14 residues. Profiling relied on immunoSEQ multiplex PCR, and the TCRdb table lists in-frame clones only, not all of them. The sample records around 67,000 clones, roughly nine tenths being singletons. The sequencing sample was made of PBMCs. This receptor was obtained from a man between 60 and 70 years old with colorectal cancer. This sequence joins TRBV5-1 and TRBJ1-1; maybe TRBD1 (6 bases). CDR3: CASSLQGAGAEAFF. In nucleotides, the CDR3 is TGCGCCAGCAGCTTACAGGGCGCAGGGGCTGAAGCTTTCTTT.